A single sample is the source of the 8 T cell receptor beta chains below, sequenced in a study of T cell responses to AZD1222 COVID-19 vaccine. Libraries were prepared by immunoSEQ multiplex PCR; TCRdb keeps only in-frame clonotypes and omits some of them. The data contain 180,000 or so clones, 85% to 95% of them singletons. Source: peripheral blood, taken 28 days after the second dose of the MenACWY control vaccine. The receptors stem from an adult who received the MenACWY meningococcal vaccine as a control.

This clone has just one count. V is TRBV28 and J is TRBJ2-3; D is ambiguous. Per germline, CDR1 MDHEN and CDR2 SYDVKM. V was trimmed by 2 bases and J by 4 bases, leaving 4 bases between them. The CDR3 runs to 12 residues. For the CDR3, the DNA is TGTGCCAGCAGTTTAAGGGCAGATACGCAGTATTTT. Protein sequence: CASSLRADTQYF.

The chain combines TRBV15 with TRBJ2-4, with 8 bases lining up with TRBD1. This CDR3 has 17 amino acids. Trimming removed 5 bases from V and 4 bases from J; junction bases left unmatched: 13. Germline CDR1 and CDR2: LNHNV and YYDKDF (reference sequence). The CDR3 DNA is TGTGCCACCAGCGATGGTGGGATTCAGGGGGCGAAAAACATTCAGTACTTC. It codes for CATSDGGIQGAKNIQYF.

The V call is TRBV5-1, the J call TRBJ2-2; possible D gene TRBD1, 6 bases. The CDR3 covers 15 residues. Per the germline V gene, CDR1 is SGHRS and CDR2 is YFSETQ. V lost 0 bases, J lost 3 bases, and 9 bases lay in between. The CDR3 spells CASSLDRADTGELFF. DNA of the CDR3: TGCGCCAGCAGCTTGGACAGGGCGGACACCGGGGAGCTGTTTTTT.

The chain has TRBV10-2 and TRBJ2-7, with 9 positions matching TRBD2. J gave up 6 bases and V 7 bases, and 10 bases lay outside the gene matches. In germline, CDR1 is WSHSY, CDR2 SAAADI. The CDR3 contains 14 residues. The CDR3 spells CASTNAGGSREQYF. For the CDR3, the DNA is TGCGCCAGCACCAATGCGGGGGGGTCTCGCGAGCAGTACTTC.

The rearrangement links TRBV6-6 to TRBJ1-2, with 11 bases lining up with TRBD1. Germline CDR1 is MNHNY and CDR2 is SVGAGI (reference sequence). This CDR3 is built from 17 residues. With 5 bases clipped from V and 4 bases from J, the junction kept 12 bases outside the gene matches. The CDR3 spells CASSPNGAGQGVYGYTF. For the CDR3, the DNA is TGTGCCAGCAGTCCAAACGGGGCGGGACAGGGGGTCTATGGCTACACCTTC.

The V call is TRBV10-3, the J call TRBJ1-6; possibly TRBD1 for D (5 bases). The CDR3 has 17 amino acids. Germline assignment: CDR1 ENHRY and CDR2 SYGVKD. Trimming removed 3 bases from V and 0 bases from J, with 12 bases in between. This CDR3 is CAISDRAGSSYNSPLHF. The CDR3 DNA is TGTGCCATCAGTGATAGGGCAGGGAGCTCCTATAATTCACCCCTCCACTTT.

This clone was observed once. The V call is TRBV6-5, the J call TRBJ1-5; the D is unclear. The CDR3 has 13 residues. Trimming cost V 2 bases and J 6 bases, with 8 bases left between them. The germline V gene has CDR1 MNHEY and CDR2 SVGAGI. CDR3 residues: CASSYREGQPQHF. In DNA form, the CDR3 reads TGTGCCAGCAGTTACAGGGAGGGTCAGCCCCAGCATTTT.

The rearrangement uses TRBV6-6 and TRBJ1-1; D perhaps matches TRBD1 (6 bases). The germline CDR1 and CDR2 sequences are MNHNY and SVGAGI (reference sequence). V dropped 8 bases and J dropped 1 base, with 14 bases sitting between them. The length of the CDR3 is 14 residues. This chain's CDR3 is CASQKGGPNTEAFF. As DNA, the CDR3 is TGTGCCAGCCAAAAGGGGGGCCCGAACACTGAAGCTTTCTTT.